This record looks at one T cell receptor (beta chain) sequence and its context. This specimen comes from a study of T cells after somatic rescue of genetic block. The table came from immunoSEQ multiplex PCR; TCRdb's copy has only in-frame clones and leaves some out. The sample consists of 14,000 to 15,000 clones, 65% to 75% of them appearing once. Per the germline V gene, CDR1 is ENHRY and CDR2 is SYGVKD. The CDR3 spans 14 residues. The V end lost 2 bases, the J end lost 0 bases, and 8 bases lay between the germline ends. The origin of this receptor is a boy between 10 and 17 years old. J is TRBJ2-7 and V is TRBV10-3; no reliable D call. Sequencing input: peripheral blood mononuclear cells (PBMCs). The CDR3 bases are TGTGCCATCAGTGAGATTATCCCCTCCTACGAGCAGTACTTC. Amino acid sequence: CAISEIIPSYEQYF.